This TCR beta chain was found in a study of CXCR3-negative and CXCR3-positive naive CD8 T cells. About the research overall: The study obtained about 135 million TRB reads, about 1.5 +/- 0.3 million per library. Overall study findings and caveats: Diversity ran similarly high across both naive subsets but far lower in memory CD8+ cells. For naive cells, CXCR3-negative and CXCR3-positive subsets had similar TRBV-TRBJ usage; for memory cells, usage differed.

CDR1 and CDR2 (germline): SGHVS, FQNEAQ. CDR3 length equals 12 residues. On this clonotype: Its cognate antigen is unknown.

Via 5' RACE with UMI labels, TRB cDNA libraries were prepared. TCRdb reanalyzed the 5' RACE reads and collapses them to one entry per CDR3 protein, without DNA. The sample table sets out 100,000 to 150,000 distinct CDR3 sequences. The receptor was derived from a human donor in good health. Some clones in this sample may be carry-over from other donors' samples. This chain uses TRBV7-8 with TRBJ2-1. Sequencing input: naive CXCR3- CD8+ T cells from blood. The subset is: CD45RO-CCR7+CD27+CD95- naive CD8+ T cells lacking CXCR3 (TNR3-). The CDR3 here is CASSLEGYEQFF. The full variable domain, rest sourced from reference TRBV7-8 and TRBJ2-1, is GAGVSQSPRYKVAKRGQDVALRCDPISGHVSLFWYQQALGQGPEFLTYFQNEAQLDKSGLPSDRFFAERPEGSVSTLKIQRTQQEDSAVYLCASSLEGYEQFFGPGTRLTVL.